This T cell receptor beta chain was sequenced for a study of blood T cell repertoires in COVID-19. Germline V gene data show CDR1 as SGDLS and CDR2 as YYNGEE. V trimming: 3 bases; J trimming: 6 bases; junction bases outside the gene matches: 2. The CDR3 covers 12 residues. Source study methods: Amplification with reference gene primers provided the estimates of nucleated cell counts. This table comes from immunoSEQ multiplex PCR, and its TCRdb copy is limited to in-frame clones, with some not included. V, J and clone size reflect that table, while D and trimming were determined from the DNA. Among 250,000 to 300,000 clones listed, about 93% were seen once. All enrollees were about 18 to 95 years old and from about 25 US areas. Clinical histories supplied by participants themselves formed the basis of cohort assignment. Cohort 3 recovered donors had two negative PCRs, clearance, or symptom resolution.

The receptor was isolated from a woman aged 25-40 years who had recovered from COVID-19. The specimen sequenced was PBMCs or T cells enriched from blood (not recorded which). The gene calls are TRBV9 and TRBJ2-7; TRBD1 aligns across 8 bases. CDR3 coding DNA: TGTGCCAGCAGCGGAGACAGGGGCGAGCAGTACTTC. The encoded protein is CASSGDRGEQYF.